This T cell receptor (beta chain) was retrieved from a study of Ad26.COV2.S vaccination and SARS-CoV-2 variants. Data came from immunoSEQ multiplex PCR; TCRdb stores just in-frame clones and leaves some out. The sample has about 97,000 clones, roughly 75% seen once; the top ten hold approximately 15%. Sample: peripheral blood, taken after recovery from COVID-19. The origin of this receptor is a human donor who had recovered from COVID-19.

In DNA form, the CDR3 reads TGTGCCAGCAGTTCGACAGGGGTCGTTGAGACCCAGTACTTC. Translation: CASSSTGVVETQYF. V and J are TRBV2 and TRBJ2-5, with 8 nucleotides matching TRBD1. Looked up from germline, CDR1 is SNHLY and CDR2 is FYNNEI. This CDR3 has 14 amino acids. V lost 5 bases and J lost 5; bases outside the gene matches: 7.